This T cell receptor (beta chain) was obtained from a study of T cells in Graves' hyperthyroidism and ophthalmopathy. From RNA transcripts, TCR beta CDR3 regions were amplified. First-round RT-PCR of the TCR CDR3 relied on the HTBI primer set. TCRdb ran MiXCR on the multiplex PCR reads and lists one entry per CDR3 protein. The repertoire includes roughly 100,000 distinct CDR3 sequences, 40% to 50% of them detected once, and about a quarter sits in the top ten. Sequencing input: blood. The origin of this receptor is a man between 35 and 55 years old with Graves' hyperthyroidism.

CDR3 in DNA: TGTGCCTGGAGTGGGGGGGGGGGACGGGGCTACACCTTC. Translated: CAWSGGGGRGYTF. This rearrangement joins TRBV30 to TRBJ1-2; possible D gene TRBD1, 5 bases. Germline assignment: CDR1 GTSNPN and CDR2 SVGIG (reference sequence). The CDR3 runs 13 residues. The V end lost 1 base, the J end lost 8 bases, and 14 bases lay between the germline ends.